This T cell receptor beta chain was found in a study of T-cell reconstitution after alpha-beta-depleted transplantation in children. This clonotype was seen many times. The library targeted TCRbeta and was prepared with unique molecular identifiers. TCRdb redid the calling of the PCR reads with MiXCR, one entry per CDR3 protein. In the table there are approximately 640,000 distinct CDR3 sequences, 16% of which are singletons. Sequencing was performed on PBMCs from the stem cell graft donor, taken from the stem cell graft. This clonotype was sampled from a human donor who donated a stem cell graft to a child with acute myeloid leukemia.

The chain's CDR3 is CASLGATGGYTGELFF. Written as DNA, the CDR3 is TGTGCCAGCCTAGGCGCGACAGGGGGTTATACCGGGGAGCTGTTTTTT. The chain uses TRBV6-1 and TRBJ2-2, with 9 bases identical to TRBD1. Germline V lookup: CDR1 MNHNS, CDR2 SASEGT. V shed 8 bases and J 5 bases; nucleotides not matched to a gene: 12. CDR3 length: 16 residues.